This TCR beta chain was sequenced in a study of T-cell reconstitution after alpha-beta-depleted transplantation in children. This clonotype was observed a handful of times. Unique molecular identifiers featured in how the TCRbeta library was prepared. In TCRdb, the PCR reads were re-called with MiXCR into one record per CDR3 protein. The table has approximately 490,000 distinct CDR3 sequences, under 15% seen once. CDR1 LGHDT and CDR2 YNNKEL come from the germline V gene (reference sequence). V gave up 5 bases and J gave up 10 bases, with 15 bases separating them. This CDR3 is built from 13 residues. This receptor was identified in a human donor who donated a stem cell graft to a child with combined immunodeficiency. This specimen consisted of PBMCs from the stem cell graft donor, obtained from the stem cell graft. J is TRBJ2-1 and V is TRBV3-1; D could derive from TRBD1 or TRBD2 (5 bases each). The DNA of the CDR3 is TGTGCCAGCAGCGGCCTAGGGACCCGCGAGCAGTTCTTC. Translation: CASSGLGTREQFF.